This T cell receptor beta chain stems from a study of vaccination and CD4 T cells after COVID-19. Treatment in this sample: approximately nine-day PBMC culture with coronavirus spike peptide pools or control peptides (ViraFEST assay). On days 3 and 7, half the medium was swapped for fresh IL-2-containing medium. Cultured CD4+ T-cell DNA underwent Oncomine TCR Beta short-read sequencing. From the PCR reads, TCRdb called clonotypes with MiXCR, one entry per CDR3 protein. The sample consists of 9,000 to 15,000 distinct CDR3 sequences, roughly 44% of them appearing once. Germline V gives CDR1 SGHTA, CDR2 FQGNSA. The CDR3 totals 14 residues. V was cut by 5 bases and J by 7 bases, with 14 bases left in between. This clonotype turned up a few times. Its antigen is unidentified.

Source material: cultured CD4+ T cells from blood. The chain combines TRBV7-2 with TRBJ2-2; D is ambiguous. This TCR was sampled from a human donor with COVID-19. CDR3: CASSPSRLGGELFF. The CDR3 DNA follows: TGTGCCAGCAGCCCCTCTAGGCTCGGCGGGGAGCTGTTTTTT. Together with reference TRBV7-2 and TRBJ2-2, the CDR3 gives the full variable domain: GAGVSQSPSNKVTEKGKDVELRCDPISGHTALYWYRQSLGQGLEFLIYFQGNSAPDKSGLPSDRFSAERTGGSVSTLTIQRTQQEDSAVYLCASSPSRLGGELFFGEGSRLTVL.